This T cell receptor beta chain was identified during a study of blood T cell repertoires in COVID-19. About the study: Acute and convalescent COVID-19 samples came from the United States, Italy and Spain. From T cells, B-cell-depleted T cells, or PBMCs came the material, which was cDNA or gDNA.

CDR1 is SGHTA and CDR2 is FQGNSA in the germline V gene. The CDR3 extends over 14 amino acids. V was cut by 1 base and J by 3 bases, with 9 bases left in between. In the original analysis: Reference gene primer amplification gave nucleated cell count estimates. Here immunoSEQ multiplex PCR was the method, and the copy in TCRdb shows in-frame clones only, minus some. The V and J calls and clone size were taken over from that table, and D and trimming were inferred from the DNA. There are about 530,000 clones in the sample; approximately 91% occur only once, and 7.5% to 9.5% lies in the top ten. The gene calls are TRBV7-2 and TRBJ1-1; weak D call: TRBD1 (5 bases). The sequenced material came from peripheral blood. The source is a woman in her forties or fifties with COVID-19, enrolled during active disease. The CDR3: CASSLGGLYTEAFF. As DNA, the CDR3 is TGTGCCAGCAGCTTAGGGGGCCTATACACTGAAGCTTTCTTT.